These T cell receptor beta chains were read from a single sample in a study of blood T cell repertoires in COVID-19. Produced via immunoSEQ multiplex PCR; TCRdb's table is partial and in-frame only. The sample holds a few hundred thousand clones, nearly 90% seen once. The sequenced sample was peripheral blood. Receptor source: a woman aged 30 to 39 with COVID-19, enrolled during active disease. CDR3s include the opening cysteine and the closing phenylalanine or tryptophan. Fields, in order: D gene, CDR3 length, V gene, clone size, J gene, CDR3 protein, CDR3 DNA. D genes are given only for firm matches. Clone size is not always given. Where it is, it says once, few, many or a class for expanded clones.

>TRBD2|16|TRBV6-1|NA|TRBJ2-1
CASSVLSGGPYNEQFF
TGTGCCAGCAGTGTCTTAAGCGGGGGGCCCTACAATGAGCAGTTCTTC
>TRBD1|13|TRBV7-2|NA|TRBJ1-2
CASSLGTGGGYTF
TGTGCCAGCAGCTTAGGGACAGGGGGAGGCTACACCTTC
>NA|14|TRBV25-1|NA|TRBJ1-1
CASSESGDNTEAFF
TGTGCCAGCAGTGAATCGGGAGATAACACTGAAGCTTTCTTT
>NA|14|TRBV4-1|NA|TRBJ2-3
CASSQDLATDTQYF
TGCGCCAGCAGCCAAGATTTAGCCACAGATACGCAGTATTTT
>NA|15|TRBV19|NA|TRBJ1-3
CASRNDRTSGNTIYF
TGTGCCAGTAGAAATGACAGGACCTCTGGAAACACCATATATTTT
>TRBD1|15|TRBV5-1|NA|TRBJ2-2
CASSARTGNTGELFF
TGCGCCAGCAGCGCCAGGACAGGGAACACCGGGGAGCTGTTTTTT
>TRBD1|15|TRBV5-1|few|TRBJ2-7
CASSLVGTDPSSLHF
TGCGCCAGCAGCTTGGTGGGGACAGATCCCTCCAGCCTCCACTTC
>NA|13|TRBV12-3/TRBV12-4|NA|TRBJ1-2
CASSLAQGYGYTF
TGTGCCAGCAGTTTAGCACAGGGCTATGGCTACACCTTC
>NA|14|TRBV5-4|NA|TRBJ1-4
CASSPVATNEKLFF
TGTGCCAGCAGCCCAGTTGCAACTAATGAAAAACTGTTTTTT
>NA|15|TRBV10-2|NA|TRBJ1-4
CASSEATGTNEKLFF
TGCGCCAGCAGTGAGGCTACAGGGACTAATGAAAAACTGTTTTTT
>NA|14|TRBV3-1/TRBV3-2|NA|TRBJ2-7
CASSPPFDSYEQYF
TGTGCCAGCAGCCCCCCGTTCGACAGTTACGAGCAGTACTTC
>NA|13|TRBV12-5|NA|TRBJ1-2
CASGFSGVYGYTF
TGTGCTAGTGGTTTTTCAGGGGTCTATGGCTACACCTTC
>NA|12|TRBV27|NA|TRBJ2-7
CASSFLSGEQYF
TGTGCCAGCAGTTTCCTATCCGGGGAGCAGTACTTC
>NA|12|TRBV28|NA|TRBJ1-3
CASSLAGNTIYF
TGTGCCAGCAGTCTCGCTGGAAACACCATATATTTT
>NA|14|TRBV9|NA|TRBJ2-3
CASSVQGGTDTQYF
TGTGCCAGCAGCGTCCAGGGCGGCACAGATACGCAGTATTTT
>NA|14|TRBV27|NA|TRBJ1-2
CASSLSSASRGYTF
TGTGCCAGCAGTTTATCATCAGCGTCCCGGGGCTACACCTTC
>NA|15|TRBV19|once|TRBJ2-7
CASSATGTFTQEQYF
TGTGCCAGTAGTGCAACCGGGACATTTACTCAAGAGCAGTACTTC
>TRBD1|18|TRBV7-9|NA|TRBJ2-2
CASSLGGTGLRGTGELFF
TGTGCCAGCAGCTTAGGAGGGACAGGGCTTCGAGGCACCGGGGAGCTGTTTTTT
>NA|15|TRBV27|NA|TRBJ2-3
CASSLRLALTDTQYF
TGTGCCAGCAGTTTGCGTCTAGCCCTCACAGATACGCAGTATTTT
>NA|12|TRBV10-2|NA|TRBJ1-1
CASQQGYTEAFF
TGCGCCAGCCAACAGGGTTACACTGAAGCTTTCTTT
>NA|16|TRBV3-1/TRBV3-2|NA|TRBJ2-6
CASSPIYNSGANVLTF
TGTGCCAGCAGCCCGATCTATAACTCTGGGGCCAACGTCCTGACTTTC